This TCR beta chain was observed in a study of beta chain features in type 1 diabetes. The investigators reverse transcribed all of the isolated RNA, so they sequenced expressed TCRB transcripts. Using immunoSEQ multiplex PCR, the repertoire was profiled, and TCRdb retains in-frame clones only, with some absent. There are 130,000 to 150,000 clones in the sample; less than 9% occur only once, and approximately 1.4% lies in the top ten. The CDR3 spans 15 residues. V lost 1 base and J lost 4; bases outside the gene matches: 5. The germline V gene encodes CDR1 LNHNV and CDR2 YYDKDF (reference sequence). Sequencing input: central memory CD4+ T cells from blood. This receptor was identified in a woman younger than 45 in good health. J is TRBJ2-7 and V is TRBV15, with 9 bases that match TRBD2. CDR3 nucleotide sequence: TGTGCCACCAGCAGAGTGGGTAGCGGGAGTTACGAGCAGTACTTC. Encoded protein: CATSRVGSGSYEQYF.